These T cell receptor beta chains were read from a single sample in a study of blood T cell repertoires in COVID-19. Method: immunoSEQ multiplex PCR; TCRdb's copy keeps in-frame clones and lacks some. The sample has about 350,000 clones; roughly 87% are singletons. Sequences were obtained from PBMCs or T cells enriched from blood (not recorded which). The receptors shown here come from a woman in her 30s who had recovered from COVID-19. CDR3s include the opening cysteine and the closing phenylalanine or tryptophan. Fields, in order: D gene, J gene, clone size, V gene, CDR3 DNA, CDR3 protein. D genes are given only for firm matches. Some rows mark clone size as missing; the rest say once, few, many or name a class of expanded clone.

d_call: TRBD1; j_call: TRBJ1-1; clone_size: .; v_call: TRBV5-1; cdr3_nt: TGCGCCAGCAGCTCCCCCGGGACAGGCGACGAGGACACTGAAGCTTTCTTT; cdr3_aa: CASSSPGTGDEDTEAFF
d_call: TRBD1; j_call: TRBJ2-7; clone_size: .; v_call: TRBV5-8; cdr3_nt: TGTGCCAGCAGCGTCGCCGGACAGGGGTCCTACGAGCAGTACTTC; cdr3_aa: CASSVAGQGSYEQYF
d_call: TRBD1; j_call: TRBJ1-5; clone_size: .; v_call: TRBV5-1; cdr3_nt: TGCGCCAGCAGCTTCGACAGGGGGGTCGGGCCCCAGCATTTT; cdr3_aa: CASSFDRGVGPQHF
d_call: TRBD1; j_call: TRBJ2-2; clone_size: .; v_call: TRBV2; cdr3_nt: TGTGCCAGCAGCAGGACAGGCGGAGGTATAAACACCGGGGAGCTGTTTTTT; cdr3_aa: CASSRTGGGINTGELFF
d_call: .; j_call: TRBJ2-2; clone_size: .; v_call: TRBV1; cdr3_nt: TGCACCAGCAGCCAAGGTGGTAGCGGGGGGCCCCGCCTGTTGAACACCGGGGAGCTGTTTTTT; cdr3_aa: CTSSQGGSGGPRLLNTGELFF
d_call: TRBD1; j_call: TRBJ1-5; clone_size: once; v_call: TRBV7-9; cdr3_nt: TGTGCCAGCAGCCAGGGGGCAGGGTATCAGCCCCAGCATTTT; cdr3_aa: CASSQGAGYQPQHF
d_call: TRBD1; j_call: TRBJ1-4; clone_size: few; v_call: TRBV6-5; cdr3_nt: TGTGCCAGCAGTTACCCCGGGACAGAGAATGAAAAACTGTTTTTT; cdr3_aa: CASSYPGTENEKLFF
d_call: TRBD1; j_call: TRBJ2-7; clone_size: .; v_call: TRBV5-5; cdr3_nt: TGTGCCAGCAGCTCAACAGGGGGTCAATACGAGCAGTACTTC; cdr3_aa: CASSSTGGQYEQYF
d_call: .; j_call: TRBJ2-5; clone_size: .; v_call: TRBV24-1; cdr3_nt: TGTGCCACCAGTGATAGGAAGTTCGGGGTTCGGGAGACCCAGTACTTC; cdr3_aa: CATSDRKFGVRETQYF
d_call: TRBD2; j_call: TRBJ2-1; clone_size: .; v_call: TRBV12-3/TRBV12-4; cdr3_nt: TGTGCCAGCAGTTTCCAAGCGGGGGGGTCGCAGTTCTTC; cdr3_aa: CASSFQAGGSQFF
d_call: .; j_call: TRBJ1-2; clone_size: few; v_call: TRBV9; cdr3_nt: TGTGCCAGCAACAGGGCCGGCCCCTATGGCTACACCTTC; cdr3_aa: CASNRAGPYGYTF
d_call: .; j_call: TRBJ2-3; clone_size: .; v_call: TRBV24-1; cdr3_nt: TGTGCCACCAGTGATTGGGGCAGTAGCACAGATACGCAGTATTTT; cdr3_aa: CATSDWGSSTDTQYF
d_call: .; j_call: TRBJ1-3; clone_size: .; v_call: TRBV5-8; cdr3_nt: TGTGCCAGCAGCTTTGTGGCGGCCTCCCTGACTGGAAACACCATATATTTT; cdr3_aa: CASSFVAASLTGNTIYF
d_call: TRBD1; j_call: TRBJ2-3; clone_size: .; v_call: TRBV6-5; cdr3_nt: TGTGCCAGCAGGGACAGGGGGGGAATGACAGATACGCAGTATTTT; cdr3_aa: CASRDRGGMTDTQYF
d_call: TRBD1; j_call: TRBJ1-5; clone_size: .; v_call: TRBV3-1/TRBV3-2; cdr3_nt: TGTGCCAGCAGCCATTGCCAGATACGGACAGGGGGCGACGTCGGACCCCAGCATTTT; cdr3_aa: CASSHCQIRTGGDVGPQHF
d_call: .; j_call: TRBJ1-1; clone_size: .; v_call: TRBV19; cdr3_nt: TGTGCCAGTAGTATCCTCCACCGACAGACCTGGGCTGAAGCTTTCTTT; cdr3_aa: CASSILHRQTWAEAFF
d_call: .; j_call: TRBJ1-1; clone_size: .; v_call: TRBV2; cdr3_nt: TGTGCCAGCAGGGCCCAAATGAACACTGAAGCTTTCTTT; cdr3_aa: CASRAQMNTEAFF
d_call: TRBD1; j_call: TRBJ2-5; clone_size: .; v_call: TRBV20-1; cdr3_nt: TGCAGTGCTAGTCACCCCTTGACAGGGGAAGAGACCCAGTACTTC; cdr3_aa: CSASHPLTGEETQYF
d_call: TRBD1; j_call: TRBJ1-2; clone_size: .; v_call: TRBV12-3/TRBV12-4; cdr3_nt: TGTGCCAGCAGTCCGGGACAGACCTATGGCTACACCTTC; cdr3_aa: CASSPGQTYGYTF
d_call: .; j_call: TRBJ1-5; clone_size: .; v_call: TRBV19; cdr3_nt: TGTGCCAGTAGTACGGTGATCTCGGGCAATCAGCCCCAGCATTTT; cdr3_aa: CASSTVISGNQPQHF
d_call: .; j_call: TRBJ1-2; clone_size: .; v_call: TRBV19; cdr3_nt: TGTGCCAGTAGTCCCCCGGACGGACTGCGGAACGGCTACACCTTC; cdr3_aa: CASSPPDGLRNGYTF
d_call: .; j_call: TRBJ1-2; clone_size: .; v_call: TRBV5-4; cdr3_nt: TGTGCCAGCAGCTTGGACGGACAGAACTATGGCTACACCTTC; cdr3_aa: CASSLDGQNYGYTF
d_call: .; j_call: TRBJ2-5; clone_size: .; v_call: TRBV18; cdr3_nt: TGTGCCAGCTCACCTGGCGGGACAGCCGGCCAAGAGACCCAGTACTTC; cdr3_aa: CASSPGGTAGQETQYF
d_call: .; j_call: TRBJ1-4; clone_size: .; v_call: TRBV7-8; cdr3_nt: TGTGCCAGCAGCTTAGTAGGCAGGGGTGGTGAAAAACTGTTTTTT; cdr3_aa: CASSLVGRGGEKLFF
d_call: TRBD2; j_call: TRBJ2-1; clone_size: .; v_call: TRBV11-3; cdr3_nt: TGTGCCAGCAGCTTAGGCGGGGGGGATGAGCAGTTCTTC; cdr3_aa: CASSLGGGDEQFF
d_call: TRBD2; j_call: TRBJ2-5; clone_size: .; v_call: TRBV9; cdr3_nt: TGTGCCAGCAGCGTAACGGGACTAGCGGACCAAGAGACCCAGTACTTC; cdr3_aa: CASSVTGLADQETQYF
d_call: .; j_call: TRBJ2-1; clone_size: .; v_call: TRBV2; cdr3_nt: TGTGCCACAGCAGCGGTGTTTTACGATGAGCAGTTCTTC; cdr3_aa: CATAAVFYDEQFF
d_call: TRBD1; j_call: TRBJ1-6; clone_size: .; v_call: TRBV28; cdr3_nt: TGTGCCAGCAGAAATCAGGGGGGTAATTCACCCCTCCACTTT; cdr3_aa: CASRNQGGNSPLHF
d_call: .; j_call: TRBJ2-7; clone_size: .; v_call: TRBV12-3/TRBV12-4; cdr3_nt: TGTGCCAGCAGTTCAGGGGCCTACGAGCAGTACTTC; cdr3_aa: CASSSGAYEQYF
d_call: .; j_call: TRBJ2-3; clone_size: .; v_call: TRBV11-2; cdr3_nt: TGTGCCAGCAGCTTGGCCGCGGGACAGAGGTTGGCAGATACGCAGTATTTT; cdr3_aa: CASSLAAGQRLADTQYF
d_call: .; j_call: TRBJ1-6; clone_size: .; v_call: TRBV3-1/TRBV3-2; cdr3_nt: TGTGCCAGCAGCACCTCTGCTAGTAAGAATTCACCCCTCCACTTT; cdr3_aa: CASSTSASKNSPLHF
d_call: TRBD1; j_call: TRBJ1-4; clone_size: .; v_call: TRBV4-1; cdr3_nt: TGCGCCAGCAGCCAAGACAGACAGGGGCCTAATGAAAAACTGTTTTTT; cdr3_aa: CASSQDRQGPNEKLFF